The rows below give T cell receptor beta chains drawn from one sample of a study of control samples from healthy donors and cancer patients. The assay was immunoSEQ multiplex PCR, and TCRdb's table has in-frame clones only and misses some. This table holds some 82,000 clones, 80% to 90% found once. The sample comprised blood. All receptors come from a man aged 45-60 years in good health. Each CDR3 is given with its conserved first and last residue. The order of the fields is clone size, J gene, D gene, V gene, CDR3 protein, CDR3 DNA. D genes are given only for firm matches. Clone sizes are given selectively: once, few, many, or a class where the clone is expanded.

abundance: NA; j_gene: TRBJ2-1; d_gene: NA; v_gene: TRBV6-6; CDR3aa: CASGSLGFSYNEQFF; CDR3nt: TGTGCCAGCGGATCCTTGGGCTTCTCCTACAATGAGCAGTTCTTC
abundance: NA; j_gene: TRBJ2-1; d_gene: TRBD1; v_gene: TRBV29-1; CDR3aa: CSVESGTGGVRSKFF; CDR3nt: TGCAGCGTAGAATCCGGGACAGGGGGCGTACGATCAAAGTTCTTC
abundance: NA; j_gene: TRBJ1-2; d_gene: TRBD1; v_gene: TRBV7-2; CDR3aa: CASSLVGLAVRTGEDGYTF; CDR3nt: TGTGCCAGCAGCTTAGTGGGACTAGCGGTTCGGACAGGGGAGGATGGCTACACCTTC
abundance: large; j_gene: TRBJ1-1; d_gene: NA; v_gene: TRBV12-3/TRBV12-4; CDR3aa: CASSPTGNTEAFF; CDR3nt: TGTGCCAGCAGTCCCACAGGGAACACTGAAGCTTTCTTT
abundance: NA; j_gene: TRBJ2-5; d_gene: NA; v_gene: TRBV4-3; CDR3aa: CASSPGGAETQYF; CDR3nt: TGCGCCAGCAGCCCAGGGGGGGCAGAGACCCAGTACTTC
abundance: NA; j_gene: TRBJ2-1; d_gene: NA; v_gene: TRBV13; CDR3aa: CASSLGANNEQFF; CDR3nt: TGTGCCAGCAGCTTAGGGGCGAATAATGAGCAGTTCTTC
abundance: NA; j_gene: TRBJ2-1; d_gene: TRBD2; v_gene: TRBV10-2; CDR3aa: CASRPTGGYNEQFF; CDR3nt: TGCGCCAGCAGGCCTACGGGAGGCTACAATGAGCAGTTCTTC
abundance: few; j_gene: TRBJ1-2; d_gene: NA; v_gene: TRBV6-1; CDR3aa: CASSDVAYGYTF; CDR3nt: TGTGCCAGCAGTGACGTAGCTTATGGCTACACCTTC
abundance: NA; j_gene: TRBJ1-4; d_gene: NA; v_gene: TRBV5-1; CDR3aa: CASSLGSVEKLFF; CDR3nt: TGCGCCAGCAGCTTAGGATCTGTTGAAAAACTGTTTTTT
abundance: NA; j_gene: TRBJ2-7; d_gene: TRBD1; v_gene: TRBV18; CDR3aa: CASSLTGQGGEQYF; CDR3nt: TGTGCCAGCTCACTAACGGGACAGGGCGGCGAGCAGTACTTC
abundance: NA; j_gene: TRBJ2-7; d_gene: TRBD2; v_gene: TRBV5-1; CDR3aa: CASSIGGGYEQYF; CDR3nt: TGCGCCAGCAGCATCGGGGGAGGGTACGAGCAGTACTTC
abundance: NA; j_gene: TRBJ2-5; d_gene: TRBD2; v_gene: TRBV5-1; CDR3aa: CASSSLAGNLQETQYF; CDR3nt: TGCGCCAGCAGCTCGTTAGCGGGGAACCTACAAGAGACCCAGTACTTC
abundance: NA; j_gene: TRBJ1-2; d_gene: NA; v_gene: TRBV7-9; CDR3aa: CASSPMGNFRYGYTF; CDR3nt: TGTGCCAGCAGCCCCATGGGAAACTTTCGTTATGGCTACACCTTC
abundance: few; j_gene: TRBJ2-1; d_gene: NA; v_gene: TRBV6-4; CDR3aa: CASSLSQGSNEQFF; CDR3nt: TGTGCCAGCAGTCTTTCTCAGGGTAGCAATGAGCAGTTCTTC
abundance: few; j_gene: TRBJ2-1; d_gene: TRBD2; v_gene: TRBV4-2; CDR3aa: CASSQGPSGTSFNEQFF; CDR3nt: TGTGCCAGCAGCCAGGGACCGAGCGGGACCTCCTTCAATGAGCAGTTCTTC
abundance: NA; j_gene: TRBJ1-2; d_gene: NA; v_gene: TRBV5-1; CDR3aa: CASSLDSNYGYTF; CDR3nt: TGCGCCAGCAGCTTGGACAGCAACTATGGCTACACCTTC
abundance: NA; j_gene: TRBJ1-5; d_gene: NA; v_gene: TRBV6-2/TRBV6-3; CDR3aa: CASSTRQSNQPQHF; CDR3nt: TGTGCCAGCAGTACCCGACAGAGCAATCAGCCCCAGCATTTT
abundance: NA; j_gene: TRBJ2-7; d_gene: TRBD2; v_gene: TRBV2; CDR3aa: CASKKGGGRGYEQYF; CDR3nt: TGTGCCAGCAAAAAAGGTGGCGGGAGGGGGTACGAGCAGTACTTC
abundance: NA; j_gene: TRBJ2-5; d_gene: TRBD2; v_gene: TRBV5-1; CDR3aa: CASSLWSSGGAGETQYF; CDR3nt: TGCGCCAGCAGCTTGTGGAGTAGCGGGGGGGCCGGAGAGACCCAGTACTTC
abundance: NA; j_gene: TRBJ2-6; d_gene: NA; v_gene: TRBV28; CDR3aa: CASSLFRLAGANVLTF; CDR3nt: TGTGCCAGCAGTTTATTTAGACTAGCTGGGGCCAACGTCCTGACTTTC
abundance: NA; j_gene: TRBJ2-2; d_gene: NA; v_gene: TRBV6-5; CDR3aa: CASKSGQNTGELFF; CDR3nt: TGTGCCAGCAAGAGTGGACAGAACACCGGGGAGCTGTTTTTT
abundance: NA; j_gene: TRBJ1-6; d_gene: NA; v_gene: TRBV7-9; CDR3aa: CASSLHEMELDSPLHF; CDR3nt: TGTGCCAGCAGCCTACATGAGATGGAGTTGGATTCACCCCTCCACTTT
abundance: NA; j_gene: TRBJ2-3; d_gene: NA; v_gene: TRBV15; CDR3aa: CATTSASSTDTQYF; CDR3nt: TGTGCCACCACCTCAGCGTCTAGCACAGATACGCAGTATTTT
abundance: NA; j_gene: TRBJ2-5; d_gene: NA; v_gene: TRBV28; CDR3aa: CASSSRALLGETQYF; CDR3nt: TGTGCCAGCAGTAGCCGGGCCCTCCTAGGAGAGACCCAGTACTTC
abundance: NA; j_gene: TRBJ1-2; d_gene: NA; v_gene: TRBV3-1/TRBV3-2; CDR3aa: CASSEGRVEGYGYTF; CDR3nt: TGTGCCAGCTCGGAGGGGCGGGTCGAAGGCTATGGCTACACCTTC
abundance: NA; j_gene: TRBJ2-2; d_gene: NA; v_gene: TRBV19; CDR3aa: CASSIVTPTGELFF; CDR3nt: TGTGCCAGTAGTATAGTCACCCCGACCGGGGAGCTGTTTTTT
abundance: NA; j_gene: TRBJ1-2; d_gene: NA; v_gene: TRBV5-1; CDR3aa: CASSPDRTWTF; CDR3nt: TGCGCCAGCAGCCCTGACAGGACTTGGACCTTC
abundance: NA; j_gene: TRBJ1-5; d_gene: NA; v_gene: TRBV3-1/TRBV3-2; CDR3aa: CASSPIVGQPQHF; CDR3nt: TGTGCCAGCAGCCCGATCGTAGGTCAGCCCCAGCATTTT
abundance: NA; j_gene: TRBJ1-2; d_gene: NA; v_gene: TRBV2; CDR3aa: CASSEGPAGAGYGYTF; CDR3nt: TGTGCCAGCAGTGAAGGTCCGGCCGGAGCAGGGTATGGCTACACCTTC
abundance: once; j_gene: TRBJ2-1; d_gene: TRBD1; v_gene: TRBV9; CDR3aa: CASSLGTAYNEQFF; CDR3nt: TGTGCCAGCAGCCTAGGGACAGCTTACAATGAGCAGTTCTTC
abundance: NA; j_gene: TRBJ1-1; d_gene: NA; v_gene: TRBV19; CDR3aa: CASSLTGSTEAFF; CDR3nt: TGTGCCAGTAGTCTGACAGGTAGCACTGAAGCTTTCTTT